These T cell receptor beta chains were read from a single sample in a study of a mutant IDH1 vaccine in newly diagnosed glioma. Using immunoSEQ multiplex PCR, the repertoire was profiled, and TCRdb retains in-frame clones only, with some absent. The profile shows 70,000 to 90,000 clones, 91% of them singletons. No cognate antigen is known for these TCRs. Sample: PBMCs, taken from a glioma patient whose treatment included an IDH1 peptide vaccine. The receptors originated from a woman aged 45-59 years with glioma. CDR3s include the opening cysteine and the closing phenylalanine or tryptophan. D genes are given only for firm matches. The listing skips clone size in some rows; elsewhere it reads once, few, many or a size class.

d_call,j_call,clone_size,v_call,cdr3_nt,cdr3_aa
-,TRBJ2-6,-,TRBV9,TGTGCCAGCAGCTTCCGGATGAGCTCTGGGGCCAACGTCCTGACTTTC,CASSFRMSSGANVLTF
TRBD1,TRBJ1-6,-,TRBV27,TGTGCCAGCAGTTTATGGGGACAGGGCCTTAATTCACCCCTCCACTTT,CASSLWGQGLNSPLHF
-,TRBJ1-6,-,TRBV28,TGTGCCAGCAGTTTATTCGGCCTAGGGAATTCACCCCTCCACTTT,CASSLFGLGNSPLHF
-,TRBJ2-2,-,TRBV6-1,TGTGCCAGCAGTGAAGCGATTGTAGGGGGGGCGAACACCGGGGAGCTGTTTTTT,CASSEAIVGGANTGELFF
TRBD2,TRBJ2-2,-,TRBV27,TGTGCCAGCAGTCAATCCGGGACTAGCGGCACCGGGGAGCTGTTTTTT,CASSQSGTSGTGELFF
-,TRBJ1-4,-,TRBV27,TGTGCCAGCAGTCCCCTCGGGGCAACTAATGAAAAACTGTTTTTT,CASSPLGATNEKLFF
-,TRBJ1-2,-,TRBV6-9,TGTGCCAGCAGTTACACACAGGGTACTTTAGGCTACACCTTC,CASSYTQGTLGYTF
-,TRBJ1-6,-,TRBV6-1,TGTGCCAGCACGGACTATCCACCCCTCCACTTT,CASTDYPPLHF
TRBD1,TRBJ1-1,-,TRBV28,TGTGCCAGCAGCCAGGGGGGGCCTGTTCAGAACACTGAAGCTTTCTTT,CASSQGGPVQNTEAFF
TRBD2,TRBJ2-2,once,TRBV28,TGTGCCAGCAGTTTAGCGGGAGGGACCGGGGAGCTGTTTTTT,CASSLAGGTGELFF
TRBD1,TRBJ2-2,once,TRBV7-3,TGTGCCAGCAGCTTAACGTTCGGGACAGGGAGAACCGGGGAGCTGTTTTTT,CASSLTFGTGRTGELFF
-,TRBJ2-1,-,TRBV13,TGTGCCAGCAGCTTAGGGTTTTACAATGAGCAGTTCTTC,CASSLGFYNEQFF
TRBD2,TRBJ2-2,-,TRBV28,TGTGCCACCGGACTAGCGGGAGCCGGGGAGCTGTTTTTT,CATGLAGAGELFF
TRBD2,TRBJ2-1,-,TRBV12-5,TGTGCTAGTGCCTCGGGACGGGGGGACAATGAGCAGTTCTTC,CASASGRGDNEQFF
-,TRBJ1-5,-,TRBV10-1,TGCGCCAGCAGTGAGAGGGCCTCGGGGCCCCAGCATTTT,CASSERASGPQHF
-,TRBJ1-1,-,TRBV20-1,TGCAGTGCTAGTCTCATCGACGGGGCTTTCTTT,CSASLIDGAFF
TRBD1,TRBJ2-1,once,TRBV7-3,TGTGCCAGCAGCCTGGACAGGGGGGTAAATGAGCAGTTCTTC,CASSLDRGVNEQFF
-,TRBJ2-1,-,TRBV28,TGTGCCAGCAGCCCGAGTCTTAACAATGAGCAGTTCTTC,CASSPSLNNEQFF
TRBD1,TRBJ1-5,-,TRBV28,TGTGCCAGCGCAACCTGGGGACAGGGGAGTAATCAGCCCCAGCATTTT,CASATWGQGSNQPQHF
-,TRBJ2-7,medium-sized,TRBV4-2,TGTGCCAGCAGCCAAACCGAGAGGGACGAGCAGTACTTC,CASSQTERDEQYF
-,TRBJ2-5,-,TRBV7-9,TGTGCCAGCAGCATACAAGAGACCCAGTACTTC,CASSIQETQYF
-,TRBJ1-3,-,TRBV7-9,TGTGCCAGCAGCTTAAGTCAGATCTTGGCTGGAAACACCATATATTTT,CASSLSQILAGNTIYF
-,TRBJ1-1,-,TRBV7-9,TGTGCCAGCAGCTTCGCCCCAGGGAACACTGAAGCTTTCTTT,CASSFAPGNTEAFF
TRBD2,TRBJ2-1,-,TRBV25-1,TGTGCCACCATGGGTTACCTAGCGGTCTCCTACAATGAGCAGTTCTTC,CATMGYLAVSYNEQFF
-,TRBJ1-1,few,TRBV5-1,TGCGCCAGCAGCTTGGGGTACGGGGGGAACACTGAAGCTTTCTTT,CASSLGYGGNTEAFF
TRBD1,TRBJ2-5,-,TRBV19,TGTGCCAGTAGTAAAAGGGACAGACTACAAGAGACCCAGTACTTC,CASSKRDRLQETQYF
-,TRBJ1-5,-,TRBV29-1,TGCAGCGTTAGGTCAGGGGGCAATCAGCCCCAGCATTTT,CSVRSGGNQPQHF
-,TRBJ1-1,-,TRBV28,TGTGCCAGCAGTTTAGAGCTAACTGAAGCTTTCTTT,CASSLELTEAFF
-,TRBJ1-3,-,TRBV6-1,TGTGCCAGCACCGAAGGGCGGTGGACCATATATTTT,CASTEGRWTIYF
TRBD2,TRBJ2-3,-,TRBV7-3,TGTGCCAGCAGCTCTAGCGGGAAGACAGATACGCAGTATTTT,CASSSSGKTDTQYF
-,TRBJ2-1,-,TRBV9,TGTGCCAGCAGCGGACGGGGGGCCGCCTCCTACAATGAGCAGTTCTTC,CASSGRGAASYNEQFF
-,TRBJ1-2,-,TRBV10-3,TGTGCCATCAGTGAGTCGTCAGGGGCTTTAAAGTATGGCTACACCTTC,CAISESSGALKYGYTF
-,TRBJ1-2,-,TRBV2,TGTGCCAGCAGTCCGGAAAGGGAAATGGCCGGCTACACCTTC,CASSPEREMAGYTF